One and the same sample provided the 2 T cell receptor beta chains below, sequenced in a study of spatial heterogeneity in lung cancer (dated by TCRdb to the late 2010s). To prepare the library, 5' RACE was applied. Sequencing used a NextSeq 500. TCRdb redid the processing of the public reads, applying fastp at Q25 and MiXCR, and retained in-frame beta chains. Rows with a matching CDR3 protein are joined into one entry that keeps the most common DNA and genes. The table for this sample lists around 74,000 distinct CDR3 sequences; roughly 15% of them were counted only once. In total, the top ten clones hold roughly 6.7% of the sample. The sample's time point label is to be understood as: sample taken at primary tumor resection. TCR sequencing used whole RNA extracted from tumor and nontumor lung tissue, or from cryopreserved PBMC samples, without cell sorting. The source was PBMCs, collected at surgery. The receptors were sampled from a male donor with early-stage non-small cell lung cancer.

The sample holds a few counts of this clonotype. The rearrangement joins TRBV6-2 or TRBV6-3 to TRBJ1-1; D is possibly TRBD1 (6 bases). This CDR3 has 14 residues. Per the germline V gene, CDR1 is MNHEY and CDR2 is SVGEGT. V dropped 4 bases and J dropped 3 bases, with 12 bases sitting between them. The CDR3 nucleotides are TGTGCCAGCAGTTCGCTCTGGACAGACACTGAAGCTTTCTTT. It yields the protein CASSSLWTDTEAFF.

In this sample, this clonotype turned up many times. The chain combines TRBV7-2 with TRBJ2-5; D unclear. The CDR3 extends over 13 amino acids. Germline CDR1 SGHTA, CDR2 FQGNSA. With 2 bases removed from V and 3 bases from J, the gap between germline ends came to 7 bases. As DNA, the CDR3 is TGTGCCAGCAGCTTAAATAGGGAAGAGACCCAGTACTTC. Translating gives CASSLNREETQYF.